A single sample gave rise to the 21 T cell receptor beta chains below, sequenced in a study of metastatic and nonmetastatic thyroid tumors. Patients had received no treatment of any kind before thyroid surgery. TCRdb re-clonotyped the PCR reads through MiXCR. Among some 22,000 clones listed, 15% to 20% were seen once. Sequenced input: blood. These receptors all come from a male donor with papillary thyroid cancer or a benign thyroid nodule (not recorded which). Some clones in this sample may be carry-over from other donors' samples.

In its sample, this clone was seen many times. Here the CDR3 reads CAHREKNTEAFF. CDR3 DNA: TGTGCACATCGGGAGAAGAACACTGAAGCTTTCTTT. This chain joins TRBV2 and TRBJ1-1; D unclear. CDR1 is SNHLY, CDR2 FYNNEI, per germline. This CDR3 has 12 amino acids.

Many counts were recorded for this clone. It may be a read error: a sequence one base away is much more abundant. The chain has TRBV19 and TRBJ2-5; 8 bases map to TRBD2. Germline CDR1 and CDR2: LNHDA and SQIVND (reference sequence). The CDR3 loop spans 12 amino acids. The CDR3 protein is CASRTAGEAQYF. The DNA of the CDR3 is TGTGCCAGTAGAACAGCGGGAGAGGCCCAGTACTTC.

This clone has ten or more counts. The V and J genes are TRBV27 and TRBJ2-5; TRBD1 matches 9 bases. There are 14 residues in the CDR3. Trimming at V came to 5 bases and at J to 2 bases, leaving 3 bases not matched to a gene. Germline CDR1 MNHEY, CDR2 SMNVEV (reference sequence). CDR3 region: CASSPDRGQETQYF. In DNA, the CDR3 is TGTGCCAGCAGTCCCGACAGGGGGCAAGAGACCCAGTACTTC.

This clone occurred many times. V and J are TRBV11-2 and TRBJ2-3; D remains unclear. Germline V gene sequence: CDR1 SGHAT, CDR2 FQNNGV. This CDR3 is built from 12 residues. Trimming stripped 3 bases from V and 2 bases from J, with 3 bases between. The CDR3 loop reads CASSFDTDTQYF. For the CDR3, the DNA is TGTGCCAGCAGCTTTGACACAGATACGCAGTATTTT.

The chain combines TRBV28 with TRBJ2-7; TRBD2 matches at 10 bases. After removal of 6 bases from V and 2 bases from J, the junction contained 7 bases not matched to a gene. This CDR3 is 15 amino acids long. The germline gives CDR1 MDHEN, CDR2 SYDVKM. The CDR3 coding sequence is TGTGCCAGCAGCCCCGGACTAGCGGCAACCTACGAGCAGTACTTC. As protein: CASSPGLAATYEQYF.

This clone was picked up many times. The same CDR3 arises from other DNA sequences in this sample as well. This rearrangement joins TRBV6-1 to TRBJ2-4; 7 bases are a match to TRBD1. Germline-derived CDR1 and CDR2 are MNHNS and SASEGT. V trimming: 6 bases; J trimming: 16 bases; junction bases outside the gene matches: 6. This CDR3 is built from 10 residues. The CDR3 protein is CASRQGFDYF. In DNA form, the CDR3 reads TGTGCCAGCAGACAGGGGTTTGATTACTTC.

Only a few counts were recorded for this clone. CDR3 nucleotides: TGTGCCAGCAGCTTGGAGGGCAGCCTCCAAGAGACCCAGTACTTC. Protein product: CASSLEGSLQETQYF. The genes are TRBV5-4 and TRBJ2-5; D uncertain. The V and J ends lost 0 bases and 1 base respectively, with 10 bases between them. This CDR3 comprises 15 residues. Germline assignment: CDR1 SGHNT and CDR2 YYREEE (reference sequence).

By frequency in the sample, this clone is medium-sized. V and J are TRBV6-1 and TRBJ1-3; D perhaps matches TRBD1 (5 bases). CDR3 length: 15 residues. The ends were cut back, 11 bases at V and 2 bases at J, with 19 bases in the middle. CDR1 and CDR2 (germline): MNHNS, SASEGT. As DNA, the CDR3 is TGTGCCCTCATCAGAATGGGGGGAACTGGAAACACCATATATTTT. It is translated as CALIRMGGTGNTIYF.

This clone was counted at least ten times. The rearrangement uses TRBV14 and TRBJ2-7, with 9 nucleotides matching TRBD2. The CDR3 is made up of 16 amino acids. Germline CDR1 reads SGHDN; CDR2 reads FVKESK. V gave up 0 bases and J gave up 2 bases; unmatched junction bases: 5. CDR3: CASSQELAGLPYEQYF. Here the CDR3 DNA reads TGTGCCAGCAGCCAAGAGCTAGCGGGACTCCCCTACGAGCAGTACTTC.

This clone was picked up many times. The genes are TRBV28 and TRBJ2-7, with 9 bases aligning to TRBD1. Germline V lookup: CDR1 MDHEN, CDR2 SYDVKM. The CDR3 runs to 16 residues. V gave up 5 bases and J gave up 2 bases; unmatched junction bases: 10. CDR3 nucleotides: TGTGCCAGCAGTATGATCGGGACAGGGTTCCCCTACGAGCAGTACTTC. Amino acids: CASSMIGTGFPYEQYF.

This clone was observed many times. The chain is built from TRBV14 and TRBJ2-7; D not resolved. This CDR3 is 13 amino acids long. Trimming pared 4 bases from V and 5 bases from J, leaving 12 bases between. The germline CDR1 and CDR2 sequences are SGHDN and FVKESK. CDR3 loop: CASSLRHLDEQYF. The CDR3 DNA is TGTGCCAGCAGCCTCCGACATCTGGACGAGCAGTACTTC.

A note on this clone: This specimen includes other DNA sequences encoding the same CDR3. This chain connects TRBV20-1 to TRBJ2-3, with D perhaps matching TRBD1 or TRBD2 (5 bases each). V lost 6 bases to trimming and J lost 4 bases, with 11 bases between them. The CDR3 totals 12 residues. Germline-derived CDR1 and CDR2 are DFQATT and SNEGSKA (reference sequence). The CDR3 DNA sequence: TGCAGTGCGGGACGATATTCAGATACGCAGTATTTT. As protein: CSAGRYSDTQYF.

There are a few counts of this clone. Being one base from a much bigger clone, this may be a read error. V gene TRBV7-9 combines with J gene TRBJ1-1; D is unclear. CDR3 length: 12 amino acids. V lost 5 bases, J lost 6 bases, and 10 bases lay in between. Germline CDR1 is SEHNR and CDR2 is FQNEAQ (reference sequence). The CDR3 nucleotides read TGTGCCAGCAGCACTGGAAGGGCTGAAGCTTTCTTT. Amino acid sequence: CASSTGRAEAFF.

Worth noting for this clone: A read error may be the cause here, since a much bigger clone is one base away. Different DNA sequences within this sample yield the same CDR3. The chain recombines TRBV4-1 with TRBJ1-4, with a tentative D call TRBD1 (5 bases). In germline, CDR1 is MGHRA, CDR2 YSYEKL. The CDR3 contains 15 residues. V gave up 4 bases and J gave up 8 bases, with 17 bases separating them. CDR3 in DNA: TGCGCCAGCAGCCGAATCACAGGTGTTGGAGAAAAACTGTTTTTT. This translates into CASSRITGVGEKLFF.

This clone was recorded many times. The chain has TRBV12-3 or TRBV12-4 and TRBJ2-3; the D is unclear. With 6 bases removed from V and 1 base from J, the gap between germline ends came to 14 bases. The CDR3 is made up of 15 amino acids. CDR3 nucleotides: TGTGCCAGCAGCCCGGTTGTGGCGGGCACAGATACGCAGTATTTT. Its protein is CASSPVVAGTDTQYF.

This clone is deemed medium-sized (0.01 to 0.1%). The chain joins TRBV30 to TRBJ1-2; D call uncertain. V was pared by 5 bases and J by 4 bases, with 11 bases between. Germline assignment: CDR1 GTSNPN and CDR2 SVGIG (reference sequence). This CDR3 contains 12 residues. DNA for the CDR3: TGTGCCTGGTTCGTCGGAGGCTATGGCTACACCTTC. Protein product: CAWFVGGYGYTF. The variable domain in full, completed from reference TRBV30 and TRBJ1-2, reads SQTIHQWPATLVQPVGSPLSLECTVEGTSNPNLYWYRQAAGRGLQLLFYSVGIGQISSEVPQNLSASRPQDRQFILSSKKLLLSDSGFYLCAWFVGGYGYTFGSGTRLTVV.

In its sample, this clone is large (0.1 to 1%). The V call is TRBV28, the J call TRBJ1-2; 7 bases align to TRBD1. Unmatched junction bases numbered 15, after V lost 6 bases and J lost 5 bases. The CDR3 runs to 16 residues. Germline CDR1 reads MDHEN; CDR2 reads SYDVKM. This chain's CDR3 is CASRNTRWTGLYGYTF. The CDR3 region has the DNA TGTGCCAGCAGGAACACCCGTTGGACAGGTCTATATGGCTACACCTTC.

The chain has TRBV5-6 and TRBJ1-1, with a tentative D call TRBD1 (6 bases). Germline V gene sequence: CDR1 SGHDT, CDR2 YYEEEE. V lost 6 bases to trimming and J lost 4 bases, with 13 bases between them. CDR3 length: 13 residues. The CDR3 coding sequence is TGTGCCAGCAACCGGGACATCGGCACTGAAGCTTTCTTT. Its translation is CASNRDIGTEAFF.

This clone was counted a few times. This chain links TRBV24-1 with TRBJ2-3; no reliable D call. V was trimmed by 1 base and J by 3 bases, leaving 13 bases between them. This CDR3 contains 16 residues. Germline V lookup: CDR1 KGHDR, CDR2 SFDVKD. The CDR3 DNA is TGTGCCACCAGTGATTTTAAGAGGAGTAGAACAGATACGCAGTATTTT. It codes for CATSDFKRSRTDTQYF.

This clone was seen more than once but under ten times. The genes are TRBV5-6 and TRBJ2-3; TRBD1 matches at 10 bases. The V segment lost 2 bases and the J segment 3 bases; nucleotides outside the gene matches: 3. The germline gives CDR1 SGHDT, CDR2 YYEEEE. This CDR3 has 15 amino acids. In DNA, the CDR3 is TGTGCCAGCAGCTTTCCGGACAGGGGGACAGATACGCAGTATTTT. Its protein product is CASSFPDRGTDTQYF.

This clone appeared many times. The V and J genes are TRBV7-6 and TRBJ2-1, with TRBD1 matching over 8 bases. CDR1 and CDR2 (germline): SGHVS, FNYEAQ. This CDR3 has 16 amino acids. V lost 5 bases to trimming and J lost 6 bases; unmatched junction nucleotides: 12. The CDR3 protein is CASSAAGTGWSNEQFF. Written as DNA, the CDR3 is TGTGCCAGCAGCGCAGCCGGGACAGGATGGTCCAATGAGCAGTTCTTC.